This T cell receptor (beta chain) emerged from a study of blood T cells in healthy people across ages. Drawn from each donor were roughly 10 milliliters of peripheral blood. A second PCR, run for roughly 7 to 12 cycles, used a sample-barcoded 5' primer plus a J-beta primer mix. Via MiXCR, TCRdb re-called the 5' RACE reads, giving one row per CDR3 protein. Of around 850,000 distinct CDR3 sequences in the sample, about 36% are singletons; the top ten hold approximately 12%. The CDR3 extends over 13 amino acids. The V end was cut by 4 bases, the J end by 10 bases, with 17 bases between. Germline V gene data show CDR1 as SGHTA and CDR2 as FQGNSA.

The sequenced material came from blood. V and J are TRBV7-2 and TRBJ2-7; tentatively, D is TRBD1 or TRBD2 (5 bases each). This clonotype was sampled from a man aged 18-30 years in good health. The CDR3 DNA reads TGTGCCAGCAGCTACGGGGCCTTAGAAACCCAGTACTTC. Encoded protein: CASSYGALETQYF.